Here is one TCR beta chain with its context. What it binds is not known. These data come from a study of OX40 agonist ivuxolimab in advanced cancers. Study findings and constraints: On average, a greater number of expanded clones characterised CD8+ T cells relative to CD4+.

Autoimmune disease history or systemic immunosuppression excluded patients. The CDR3 is 15 amino acids. V lost 2 bases, J lost 9 bases, and 8 bases stayed unmatched. Germline CDR1 LGHNA, CDR2 YSLEER. Assay used: immunoSEQ multiplex PCR; TCRdb lists only in-frame clones, some missing. This table holds about 100,000 clones, 90% found once. The sequenced sample was CD4+ or CD8+ T cells sorted from blood, obtained in a trial of the OX40 agonist ivuxolimab. The clonotype originates from an adult with an advanced solid tumor such as melanoma, head and neck, liver or kidney cancer. This sequence joins TRBV4-3 and TRBJ2-1, with 9 bases that match TRBD2. The chain's CDR3 is CASSQLAGEGSEQFF. The DNA for the CDR3 is TGCGCCAGCAGCCAATTAGCGGGAGAGGGGAGTGAGCAGTTCTTC.